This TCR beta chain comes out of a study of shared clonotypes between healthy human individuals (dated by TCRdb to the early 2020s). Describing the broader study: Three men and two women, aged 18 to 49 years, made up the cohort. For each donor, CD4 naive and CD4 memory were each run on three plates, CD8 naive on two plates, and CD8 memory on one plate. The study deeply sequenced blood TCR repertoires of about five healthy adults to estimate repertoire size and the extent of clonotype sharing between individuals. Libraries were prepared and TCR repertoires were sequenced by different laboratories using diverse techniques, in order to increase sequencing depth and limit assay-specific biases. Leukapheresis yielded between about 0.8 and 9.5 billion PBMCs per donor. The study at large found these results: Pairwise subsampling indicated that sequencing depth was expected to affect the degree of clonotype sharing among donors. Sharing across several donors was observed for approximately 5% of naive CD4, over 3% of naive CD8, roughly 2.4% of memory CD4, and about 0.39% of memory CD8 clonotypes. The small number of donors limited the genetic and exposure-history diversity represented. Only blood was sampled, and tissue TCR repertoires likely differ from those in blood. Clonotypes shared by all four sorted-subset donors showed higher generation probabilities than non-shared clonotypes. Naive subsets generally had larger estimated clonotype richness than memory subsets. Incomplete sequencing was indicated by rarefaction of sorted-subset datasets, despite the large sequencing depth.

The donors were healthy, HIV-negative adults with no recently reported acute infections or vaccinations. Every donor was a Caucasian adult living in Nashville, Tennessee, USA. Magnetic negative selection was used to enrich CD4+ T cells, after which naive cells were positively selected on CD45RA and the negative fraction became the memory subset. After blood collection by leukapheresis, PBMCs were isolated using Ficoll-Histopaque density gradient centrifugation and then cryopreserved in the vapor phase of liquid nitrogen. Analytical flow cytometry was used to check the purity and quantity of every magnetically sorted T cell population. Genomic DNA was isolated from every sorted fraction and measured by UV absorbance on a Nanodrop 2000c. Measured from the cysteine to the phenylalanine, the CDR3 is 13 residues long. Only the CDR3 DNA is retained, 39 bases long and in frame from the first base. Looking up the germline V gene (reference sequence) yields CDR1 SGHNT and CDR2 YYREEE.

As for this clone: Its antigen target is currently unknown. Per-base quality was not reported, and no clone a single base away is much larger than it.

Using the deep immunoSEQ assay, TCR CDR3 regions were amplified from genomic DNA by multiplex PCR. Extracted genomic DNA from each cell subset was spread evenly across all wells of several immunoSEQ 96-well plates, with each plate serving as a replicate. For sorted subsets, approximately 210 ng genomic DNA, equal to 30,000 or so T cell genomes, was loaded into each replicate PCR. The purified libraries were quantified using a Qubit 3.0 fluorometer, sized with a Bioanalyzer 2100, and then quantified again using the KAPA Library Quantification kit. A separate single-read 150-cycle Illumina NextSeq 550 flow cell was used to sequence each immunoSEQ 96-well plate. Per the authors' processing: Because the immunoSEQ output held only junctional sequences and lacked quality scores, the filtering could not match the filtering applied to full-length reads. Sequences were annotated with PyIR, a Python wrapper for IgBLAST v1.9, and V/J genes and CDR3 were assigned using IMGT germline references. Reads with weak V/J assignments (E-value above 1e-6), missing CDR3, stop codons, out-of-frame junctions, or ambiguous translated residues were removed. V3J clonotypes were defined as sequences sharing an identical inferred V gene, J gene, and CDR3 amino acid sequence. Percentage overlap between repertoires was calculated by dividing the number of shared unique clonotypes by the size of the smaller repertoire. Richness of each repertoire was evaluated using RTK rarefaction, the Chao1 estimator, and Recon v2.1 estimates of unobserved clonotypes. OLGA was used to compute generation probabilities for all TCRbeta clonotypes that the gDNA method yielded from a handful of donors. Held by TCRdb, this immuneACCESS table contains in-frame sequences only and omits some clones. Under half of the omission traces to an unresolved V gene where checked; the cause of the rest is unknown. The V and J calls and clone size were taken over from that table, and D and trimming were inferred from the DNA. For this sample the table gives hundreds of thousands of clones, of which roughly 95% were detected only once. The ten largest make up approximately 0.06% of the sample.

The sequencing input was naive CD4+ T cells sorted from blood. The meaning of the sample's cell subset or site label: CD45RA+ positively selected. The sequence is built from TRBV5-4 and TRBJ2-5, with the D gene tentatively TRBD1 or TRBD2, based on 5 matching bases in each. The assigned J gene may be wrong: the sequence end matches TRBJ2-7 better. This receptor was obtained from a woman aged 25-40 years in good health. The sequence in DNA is TGTGCCAGCAGTTCCGGGGCCTCCTACGAGCAGTACTTC. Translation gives CASSSGASYEQYF.